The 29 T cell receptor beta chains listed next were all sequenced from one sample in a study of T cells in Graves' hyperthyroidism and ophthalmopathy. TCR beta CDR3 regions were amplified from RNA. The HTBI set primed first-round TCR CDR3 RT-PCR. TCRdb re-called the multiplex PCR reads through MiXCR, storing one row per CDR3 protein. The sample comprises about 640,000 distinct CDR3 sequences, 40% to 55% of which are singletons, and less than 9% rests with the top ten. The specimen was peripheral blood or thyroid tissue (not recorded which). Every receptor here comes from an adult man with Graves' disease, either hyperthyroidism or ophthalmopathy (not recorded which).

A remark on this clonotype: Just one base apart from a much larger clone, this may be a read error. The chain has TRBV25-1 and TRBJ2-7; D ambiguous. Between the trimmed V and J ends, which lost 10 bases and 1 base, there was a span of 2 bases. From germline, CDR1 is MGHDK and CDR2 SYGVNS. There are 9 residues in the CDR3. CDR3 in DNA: TGTGCCAAATCCTACGAGCAGTACTTC. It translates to CAKSYEQYF.

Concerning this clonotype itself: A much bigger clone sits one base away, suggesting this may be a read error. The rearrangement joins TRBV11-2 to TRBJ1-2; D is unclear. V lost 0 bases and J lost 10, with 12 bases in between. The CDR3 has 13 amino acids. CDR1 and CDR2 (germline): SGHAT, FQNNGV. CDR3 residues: CASSLDGSGDYTF. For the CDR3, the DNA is TGTGCCAGCAGCTTAGATGGGAGTGGAGACTACACCTTC.

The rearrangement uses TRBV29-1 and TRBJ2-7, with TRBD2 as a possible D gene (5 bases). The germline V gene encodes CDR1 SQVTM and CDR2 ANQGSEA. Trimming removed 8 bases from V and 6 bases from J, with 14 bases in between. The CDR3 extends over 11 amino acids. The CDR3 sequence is CSLFNAGEQYF. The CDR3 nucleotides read TGCAGCTTATTCAACGCGGGCGAGCAGTACTTC.

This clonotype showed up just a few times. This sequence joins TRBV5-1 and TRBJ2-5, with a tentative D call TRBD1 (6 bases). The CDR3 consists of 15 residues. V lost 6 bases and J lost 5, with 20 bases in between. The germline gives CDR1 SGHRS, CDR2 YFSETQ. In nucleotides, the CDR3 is TGCGCCAGCAACAGCCAGGGACATCAGGAGGAGACCCAGTACTTC. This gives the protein CASNSQGHQEETQYF.

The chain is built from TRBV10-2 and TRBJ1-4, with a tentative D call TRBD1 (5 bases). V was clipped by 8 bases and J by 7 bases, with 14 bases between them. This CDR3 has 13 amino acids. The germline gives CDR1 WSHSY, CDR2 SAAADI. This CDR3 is CASVGGHLEKLFF. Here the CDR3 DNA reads TGCGCCAGCGTGGGGGGTCACCTTGAAAAACTGTTTTTT.

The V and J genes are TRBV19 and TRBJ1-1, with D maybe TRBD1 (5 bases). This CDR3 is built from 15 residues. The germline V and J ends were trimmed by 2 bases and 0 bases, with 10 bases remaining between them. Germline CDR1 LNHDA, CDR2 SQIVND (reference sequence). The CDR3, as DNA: TGTGCCAGTAGTATATTTGTGGGGGTGAACACTGAAGCTTTCTTT. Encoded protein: CASSIFVGVNTEAFF. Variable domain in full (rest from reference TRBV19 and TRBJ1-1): DGGITQSPKYLFRKEGQNVTLSCEQNLNHDAMYWYRQDPGQGLRLIYYSQIVNDFQKGDIAEGYSVSREKKESFPLTVTSAQKNPTAFYLCASSIFVGVNTEAFFGQGTRLTVV.

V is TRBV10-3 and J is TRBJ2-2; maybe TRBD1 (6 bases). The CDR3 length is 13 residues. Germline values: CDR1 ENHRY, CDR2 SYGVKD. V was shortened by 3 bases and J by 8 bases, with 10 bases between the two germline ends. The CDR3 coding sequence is TGTGCCATCAGTGACCTAGGGACAGGGGAGCTGTTTTTT. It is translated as CAISDLGTGELFF.

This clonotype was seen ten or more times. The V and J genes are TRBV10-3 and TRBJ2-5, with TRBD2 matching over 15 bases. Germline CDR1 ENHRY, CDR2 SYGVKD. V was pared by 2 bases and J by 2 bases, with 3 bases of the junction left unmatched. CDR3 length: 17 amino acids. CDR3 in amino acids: CAISEGTSGGTQETQYF. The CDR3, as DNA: TGTGCCATCAGTGAGGGGACTAGCGGGGGGACACAAGAGACCCAGTACTTC.

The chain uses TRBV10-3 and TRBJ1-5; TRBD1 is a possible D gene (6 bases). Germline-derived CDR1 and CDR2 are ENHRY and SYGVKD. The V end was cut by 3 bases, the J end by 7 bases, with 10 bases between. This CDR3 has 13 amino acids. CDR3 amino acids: CAISEIGGQPQHF. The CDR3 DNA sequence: TGTGCCATCAGTGAAATAGGGGGGCAGCCCCAGCATTTT.

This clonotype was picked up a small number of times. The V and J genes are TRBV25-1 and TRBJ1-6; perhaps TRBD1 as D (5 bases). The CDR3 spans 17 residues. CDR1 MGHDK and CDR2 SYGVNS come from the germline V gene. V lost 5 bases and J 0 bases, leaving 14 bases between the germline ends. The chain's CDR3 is CASSLSIGTSYNSPLHF. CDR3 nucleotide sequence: TGTGCCAGCAGTTTATCGATCGGGACCTCCTATAATTCACCCCTCCACTTT.

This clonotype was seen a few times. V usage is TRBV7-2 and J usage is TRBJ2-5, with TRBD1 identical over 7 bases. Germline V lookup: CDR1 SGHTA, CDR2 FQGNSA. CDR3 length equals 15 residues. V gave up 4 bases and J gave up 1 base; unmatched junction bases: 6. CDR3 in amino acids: CASSSTRDSQETQYF. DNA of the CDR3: TGTGCCAGCAGCTCAACCAGGGACAGCCAAGAGACCCAGTACTTC.

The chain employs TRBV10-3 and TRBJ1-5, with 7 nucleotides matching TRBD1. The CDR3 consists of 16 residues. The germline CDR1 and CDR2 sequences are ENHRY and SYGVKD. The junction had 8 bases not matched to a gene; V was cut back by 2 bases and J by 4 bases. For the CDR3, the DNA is TGTGCCATCAGTGAGGGGGACAGCCCTTTAAATCAGCCCCAGCATTTT. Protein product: CAISEGDSPLNQPQHF.

Here the CDR3 reads CAISVGQDSNQPQHF. The CDR3 DNA sequence: TGTGCCATCAGTGTGGGACAGGATAGCAATCAGCCCCAGCATTTT. The genes are TRBV10-3 and TRBJ1-5, with 8 bases that match TRBD1. This CDR3 is 15 amino acids long. V gave up 4 bases and J gave up 0 bases; unmatched junction bases: 2. CDR1 is ENHRY and CDR2 is SYGVKD in the germline V gene.

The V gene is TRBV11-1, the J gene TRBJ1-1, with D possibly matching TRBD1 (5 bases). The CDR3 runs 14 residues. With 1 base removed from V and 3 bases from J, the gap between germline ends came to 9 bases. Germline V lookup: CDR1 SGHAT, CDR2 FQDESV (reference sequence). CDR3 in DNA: TGTGCCAGCAGCTTAGTCCCGGGGGACACTGAAGCTTTCTTT. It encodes CASSLVPGDTEAFF.

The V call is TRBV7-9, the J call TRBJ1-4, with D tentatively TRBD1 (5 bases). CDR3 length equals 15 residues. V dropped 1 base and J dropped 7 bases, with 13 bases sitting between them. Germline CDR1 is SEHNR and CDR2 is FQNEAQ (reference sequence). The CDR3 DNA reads TGTGCCAGCAGCTTAGGGGGGTCGCGCGGTGAAAAACTGTTTTTT. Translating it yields CASSLGGSRGEKLFF. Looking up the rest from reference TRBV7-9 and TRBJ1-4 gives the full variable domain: DTGVSQNPRHKITKRGQNVTFRCDPISEHNRLYWYRQTLGQGPEFLTYFQNEAQLEKSRLLSDRFSAERPKGSFSTLEIQRTEQGDSAMYLCASSLGGSRGEKLFFGSGTQLSVL.

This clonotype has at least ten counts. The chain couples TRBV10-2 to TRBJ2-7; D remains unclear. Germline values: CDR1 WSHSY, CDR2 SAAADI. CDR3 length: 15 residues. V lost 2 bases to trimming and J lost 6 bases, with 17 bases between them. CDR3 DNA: TGCGCCAGCAGTGAGAAGCGTTCCCTCCTCGGCGAGCAGTACTTC. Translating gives CASSEKRSLLGEQYF.

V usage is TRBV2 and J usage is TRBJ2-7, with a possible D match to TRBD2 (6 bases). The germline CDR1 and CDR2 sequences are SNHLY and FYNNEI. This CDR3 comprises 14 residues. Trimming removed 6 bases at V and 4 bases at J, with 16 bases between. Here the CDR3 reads CASRPGTGGYEQYF. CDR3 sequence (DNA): TGTGCCAGCAGGCCCGGGACTGGGGGGTACGAGCAGTACTTC.

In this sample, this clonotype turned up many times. The CDR3 protein is CASSREGNTEAFF. The CDR3 nucleotides read TGCGCCAGCAGCCGGGAGGGGAACACTGAAGCTTTCTTT. J is TRBJ1-1 and V is TRBV5-1, with D uncertain. Germline CDR1 is SGHRS and CDR2 is YFSETQ. Trimming pared 4 bases from V and 1 base from J, leaving 8 bases between. This CDR3 is built from 13 residues.

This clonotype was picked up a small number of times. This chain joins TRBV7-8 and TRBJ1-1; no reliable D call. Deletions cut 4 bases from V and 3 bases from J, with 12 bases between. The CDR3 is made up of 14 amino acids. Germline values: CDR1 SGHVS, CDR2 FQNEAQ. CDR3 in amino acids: CASSSRSVDTEAFF. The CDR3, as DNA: TGTGCCAGCAGCTCTCGATCAGTAGACACTGAAGCTTTCTTT.

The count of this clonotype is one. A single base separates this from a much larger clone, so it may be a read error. CDR3 in DNA: TGTGCCAGCAGCGAGGGACTAGCGGGAGCATACGAGCAGCACTTC. Protein: CASSEGLAGAYEQHF. The chain combines TRBV7-3 with TRBJ2-7; 14 nucleotides agree with TRBD2. The length of the CDR3 is 15 residues. Germline V gene data show CDR1 as SGHTA and CDR2 as FQGTGA.

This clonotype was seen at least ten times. The CDR3 nucleotides read TGCAGTGCTAGACAGGACAATCAGCCCCAGCATTTT. Its protein product is CSARQDNQPQHF. The chain recombines TRBV20-1 with TRBJ1-5; D gene ambiguous. Germline V lookup: CDR1 DFQATT, CDR2 SNEGSKA (reference sequence). Trimming cost V 2 bases and J 3 bases, with 5 bases left between them. This CDR3 comprises 12 residues.

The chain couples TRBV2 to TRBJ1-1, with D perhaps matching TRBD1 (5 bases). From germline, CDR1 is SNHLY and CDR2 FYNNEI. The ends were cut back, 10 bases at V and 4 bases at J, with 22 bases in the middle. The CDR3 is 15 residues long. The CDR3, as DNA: TGTGCCACCACCCAATCTCGGGGGGAGACCACTGAAGCTTTCTTT. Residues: CATTQSRGETTEAFF. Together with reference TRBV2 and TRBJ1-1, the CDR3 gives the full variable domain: EPEVTQTPSHQVTQMGQEVILRCVPISNHLYFYWYRQILGQKVEFLVSFYNNEISEKSEIFDDQFSVERPDGSNFTLKIRSTKLEDSAMYFCATTQSRGETTEAFFGQGTRLTVV.

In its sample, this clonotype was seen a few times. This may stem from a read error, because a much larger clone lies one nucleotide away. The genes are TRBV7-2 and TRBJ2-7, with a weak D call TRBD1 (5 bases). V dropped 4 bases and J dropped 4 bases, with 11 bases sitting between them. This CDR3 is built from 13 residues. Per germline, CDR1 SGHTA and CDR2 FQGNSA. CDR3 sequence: CASSSGAGYEQYF. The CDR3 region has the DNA TGTGCCAGCAGCTCCGGAGCAGGGTACGAGCAGTACTTC.

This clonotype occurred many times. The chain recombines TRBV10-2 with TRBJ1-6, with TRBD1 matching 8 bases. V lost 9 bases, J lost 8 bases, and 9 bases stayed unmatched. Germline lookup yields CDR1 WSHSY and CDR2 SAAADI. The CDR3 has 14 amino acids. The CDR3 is CASKQGGWDSPLHF. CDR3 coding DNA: TGCGCCAGTAAACAGGGGGGCTGGGATTCACCCCTCCACTTT.

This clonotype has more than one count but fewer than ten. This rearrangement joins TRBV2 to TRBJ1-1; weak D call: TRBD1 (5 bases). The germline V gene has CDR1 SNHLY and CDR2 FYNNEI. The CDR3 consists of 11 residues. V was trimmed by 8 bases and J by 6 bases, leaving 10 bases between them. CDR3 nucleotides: TGTGCCAGCGGCAGGGACCCTGAAGCTTTCTTT. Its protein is CASGRDPEAFF.

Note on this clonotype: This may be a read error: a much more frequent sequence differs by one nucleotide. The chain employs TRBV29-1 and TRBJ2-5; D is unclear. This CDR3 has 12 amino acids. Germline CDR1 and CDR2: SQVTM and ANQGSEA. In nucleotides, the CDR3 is TGCAGCGTTGCGGACCTCTTGGCGACCCAGCACTTC. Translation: CSVADLLATQHF.

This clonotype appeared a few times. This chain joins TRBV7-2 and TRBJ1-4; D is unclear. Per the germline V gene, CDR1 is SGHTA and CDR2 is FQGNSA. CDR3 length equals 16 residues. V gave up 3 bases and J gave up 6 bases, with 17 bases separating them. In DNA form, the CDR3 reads TGTGCCAGCAGCTTGGTCCCGACTAAACGGGATGAAAAACTGTTTTTT. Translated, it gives CASSLVPTKRDEKLFF.

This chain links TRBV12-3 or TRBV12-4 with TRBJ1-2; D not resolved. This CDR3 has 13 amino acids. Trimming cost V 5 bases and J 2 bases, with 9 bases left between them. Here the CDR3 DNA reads TGTGCCAGCAGTCAACCGTCCAACTATGGCTACACCTTC. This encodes CASSQPSNYGYTF.

This chain's CDR3 is CAWRHRRSLNSPLHF. CDR3 coding DNA: TGTGCCTGGAGACACCGTAGGAGTCTTAATTCACCCCTCCACTTT. The genes are TRBV7-8 and TRBJ1-6; D call uncertain. Germline CDR1 SGHVS, CDR2 FQNEAQ. The ends were cut back, 11 bases at V and 6 bases at J, with 20 bases in the middle. The CDR3 totals 15 residues.